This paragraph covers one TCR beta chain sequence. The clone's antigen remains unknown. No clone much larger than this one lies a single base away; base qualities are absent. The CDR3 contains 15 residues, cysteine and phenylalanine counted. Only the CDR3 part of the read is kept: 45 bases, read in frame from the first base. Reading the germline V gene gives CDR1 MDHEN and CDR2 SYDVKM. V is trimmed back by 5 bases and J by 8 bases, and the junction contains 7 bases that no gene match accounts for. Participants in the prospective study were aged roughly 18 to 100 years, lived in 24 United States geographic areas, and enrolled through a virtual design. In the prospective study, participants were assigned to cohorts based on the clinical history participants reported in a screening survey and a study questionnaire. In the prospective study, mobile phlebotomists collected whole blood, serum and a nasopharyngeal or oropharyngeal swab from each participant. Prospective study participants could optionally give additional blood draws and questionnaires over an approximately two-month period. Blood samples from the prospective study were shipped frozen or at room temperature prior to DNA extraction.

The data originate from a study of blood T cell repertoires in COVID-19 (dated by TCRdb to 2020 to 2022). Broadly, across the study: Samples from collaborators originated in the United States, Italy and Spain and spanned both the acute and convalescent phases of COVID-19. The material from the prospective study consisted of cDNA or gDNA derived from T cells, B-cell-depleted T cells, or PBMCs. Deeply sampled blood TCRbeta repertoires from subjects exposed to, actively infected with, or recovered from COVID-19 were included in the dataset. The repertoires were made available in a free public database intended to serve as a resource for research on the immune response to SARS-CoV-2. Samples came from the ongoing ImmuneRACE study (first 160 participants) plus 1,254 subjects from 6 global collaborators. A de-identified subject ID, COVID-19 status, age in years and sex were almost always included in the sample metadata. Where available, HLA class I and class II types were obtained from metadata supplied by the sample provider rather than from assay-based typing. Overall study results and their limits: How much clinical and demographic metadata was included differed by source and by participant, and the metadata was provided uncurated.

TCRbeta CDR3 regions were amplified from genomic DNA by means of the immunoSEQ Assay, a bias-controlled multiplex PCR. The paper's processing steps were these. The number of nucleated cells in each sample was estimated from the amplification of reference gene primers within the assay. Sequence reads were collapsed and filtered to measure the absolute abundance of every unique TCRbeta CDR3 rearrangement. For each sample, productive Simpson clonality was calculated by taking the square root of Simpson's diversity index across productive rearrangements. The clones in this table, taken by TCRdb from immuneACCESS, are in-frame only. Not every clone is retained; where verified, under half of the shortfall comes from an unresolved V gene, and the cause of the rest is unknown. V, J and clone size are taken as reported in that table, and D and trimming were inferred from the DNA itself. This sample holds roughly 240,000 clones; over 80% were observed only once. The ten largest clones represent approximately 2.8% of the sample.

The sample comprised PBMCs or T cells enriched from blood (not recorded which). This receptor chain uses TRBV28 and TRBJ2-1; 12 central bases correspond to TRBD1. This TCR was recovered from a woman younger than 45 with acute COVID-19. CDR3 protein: CASSEAGQGAHEQFF. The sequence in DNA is TGTGCCAGCAGTGAGGCGGGACAGGGGGCGCATGAGCAGTTCTTC.